The TCR beta chain under discussion was sequenced for a study of blood T cell repertoires in COVID-19. Study-wide background: Samples of COVID-19 (acute and convalescent) were obtained from the United States, Italy and Spain.

As processed by the authors: Amplifying reference gene primers gave estimates of nucleated cell counts. Assay: immunoSEQ multiplex PCR; the TCRdb copy retains only in-frame clones and omits some. V and J calls and clone size are those listed in that table; D and trimming were worked out from the DNA. The data hold about 50,000 clones, with over 75% observed a single time. This CDR3 has 14 amino acids. Trimming removed 7 bases from V and 7 bases from J, with 17 bases in between. Germline loops: CDR1 MDHEN, CDR2 SYDVKM. What was sequenced was peripheral blood. The gene calls are TRBV28 and TRBJ1-5, with TRBD1 as a possible D gene (5 bases). This receptor was identified in a human donor in a cohort sampled during active COVID-19. In DNA form, the CDR3 reads TGTGCCAGCAATTCAGGGCAGCTTGGCCAGCCCCAGCATTTT. The encoded protein is CASNSGQLGQPQHF.